This T cell receptor (beta chain) stems from a study of blood T cell repertoires in COVID-19. At the level of the study: The study drew acute and convalescent COVID-19 samples from the United States, Italy and Spain. In each case, the material was cDNA or gDNA derived from T cells, B-cell-depleted T cells, or PBMCs.

J gave up 2 bases and V 6 bases, and 21 bases lay outside the gene matches. The CDR3 is 20 amino acids. CDR1 is LNHDA and CDR2 is SQIVND in the germline V gene (reference sequence). Authors' methods: The assay estimated nucleated cells by amplifying reference gene primers. Data came from immunoSEQ multiplex PCR; TCRdb stores just in-frame clones and leaves some out. Clonal size and the V and J genes are those of that table, whereas D and trimming came from the DNA. This sample carries some 150,000 clones, over 65% of them seen once, and the ten largest clones take approximately 5%. The sequence was collected from a human donor in a cohort sampled during active COVID-19. The chain is built from TRBV19 and TRBJ1-2, with TRBD1 matching over 10 bases. Sequencing was performed on peripheral blood. CDR3 protein: CASRPAGTGVRMFGNYGYTF. The CDR3 DNA sequence: TGTGCCAGTAGGCCCGCCGGGACAGGGGTAAGGATGTTCGGGAACTATGGCTACACCTTC.